This T cell receptor (beta chain) was sequenced in a study of OX40 agonist ivuxolimab in advanced cancers. Some background on the complete study: The costimulatory receptor OX40 (CD134) was targeted by ivuxolimab, a fully human IgG2 agonistic monoclonal antibody. Intravenous ivuxolimab was administered to patients every 2 weeks at six dose levels: 0.01, 0.1, 0.3, 1.5, 3 and 10 mg/kg. Of the roughly 50 dose-escalation patients, hepatocellular carcinoma was present in about 20, melanoma in approximately 15, renal cell carcinoma in 9 and head and neck cancer in 9. A male proportion of around 81% and a mean age of around 60 years, ranging from about 23 to 90, were recorded for the dose-escalation cohort. Prior anti-PD-1, anti-PD-L1 or anti-CTLA-4 therapy was permitted, and approximately 39% of dose-escalation patients had received checkpoint inhibitors. Partial responses occurred in three dose-escalation patients: two with cutaneous melanoma and one with hepatocellular carcinoma. The point of sequencing TCRbeta in the periphery was to test whether ivuxolimab changed TCR sequence diversity and drove clonal T-cell expansion. The paper describes the monotherapy dose-escalation part (N ≈ 49 patients) of the phase I trial of ivuxolimab.

General conclusions and limits of the study: The antigen specificity of the clonally expanded peripheral T cells was not determined. In partial responders in the 0.1-3.0 mg/kg groups, normalized peripheral clonal expansion was found to be among the lowest, especially among CD8+ T cells. After ivuxolimab, more expanded clones were found on average in CD8+ T cells than in CD4+ T cells. Low levels of normalized T-cell clonal expansion were also seen in some patients who did not respond. At doses of 0.1 to 3.0 mg/kg, clonal expansion of both CD4+ and CD8+ blood T cells was observed from baseline to week 6.

For sequencing of the TCRbeta CDR3 region, genomic DNA was extracted from the sorted cells. The immunoSEQ Assay was used for sequencing of TCRbeta CDR3 regions. TCRdb mirrors the immuneACCESS table, restricted to in-frame sequences. Some clones are absent from its copies; in checked studies, under half trace to an unresolved V gene, and the reason for the others is unknown. This sample gives 35,000 to 45,000 clones in total; roughly 84% of them show up just once. 21% of the sample goes to the ten largest clones. Inclusive of the bounding cysteine and phenylalanine, the CDR3 is 14 residues long. Just the 42-base CDR3 DNA is kept, in frame starting at base 1. CDR1 and CDR2 are read off the germline V gene (reference sequence) as GTSNPN and SVGIG. V and J are truncated by 4 bases and 4 bases respectively, leaving an intervening sequence of 14 bases. Patients with a history of autoimmune disease or receiving systemic immunosuppression were excluded from the trial. Peripheral blood for TCR sequencing was collected from all dose cohorts at baseline, on cycle 4 day 1, and on cycle 7 day 1. The samples were drawn from a first-in-human, open-label, multicenter phase I dose-escalation trial of ivuxolimab. Adults with locally advanced or metastatic head and neck squamous cell, hepatocellular, melanoma or renal cell carcinoma were enrolled in the trial. Before TCR sequencing, CD4+ and CD8+ T cells were separately sorted from peripheral blood.

A single count supports this clone. Its antigen remains unidentified. No base qualities exist here, and no much larger clone lies one base off it. The V and J genes are TRBV30 and TRBJ2-1; the D element could tentatively be TRBD1 or TRBD2, as 5 bases agree for each. The input for sequencing was CD4+ or CD8+ T cells sorted from blood, taken in a trial of the OX40 agonist ivuxolimab. This TCR came from an adult with an advanced solid tumor such as melanoma, head and neck, liver or kidney cancer. The encoded CDR3 is CAWNWDGLYNEQFF. The DNA sequence reads TGTGCCTGGAATTGGGACGGCTTATACAATGAGCAGTTCTTC.